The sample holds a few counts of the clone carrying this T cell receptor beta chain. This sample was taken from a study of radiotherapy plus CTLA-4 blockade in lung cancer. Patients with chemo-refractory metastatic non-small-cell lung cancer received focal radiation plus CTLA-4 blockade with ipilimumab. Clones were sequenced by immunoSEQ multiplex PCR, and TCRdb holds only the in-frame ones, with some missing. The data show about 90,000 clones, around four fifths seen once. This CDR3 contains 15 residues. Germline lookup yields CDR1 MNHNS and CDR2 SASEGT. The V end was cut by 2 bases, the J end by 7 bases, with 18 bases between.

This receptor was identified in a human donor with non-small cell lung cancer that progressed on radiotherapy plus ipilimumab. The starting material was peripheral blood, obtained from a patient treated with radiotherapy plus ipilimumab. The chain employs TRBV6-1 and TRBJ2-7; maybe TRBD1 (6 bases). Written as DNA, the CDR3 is TGTGCCAGCAGTGAAATTGAGGGGGTGTCGGAAGAGCAGTACTTC. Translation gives CASSEIEGVSEEQYF.